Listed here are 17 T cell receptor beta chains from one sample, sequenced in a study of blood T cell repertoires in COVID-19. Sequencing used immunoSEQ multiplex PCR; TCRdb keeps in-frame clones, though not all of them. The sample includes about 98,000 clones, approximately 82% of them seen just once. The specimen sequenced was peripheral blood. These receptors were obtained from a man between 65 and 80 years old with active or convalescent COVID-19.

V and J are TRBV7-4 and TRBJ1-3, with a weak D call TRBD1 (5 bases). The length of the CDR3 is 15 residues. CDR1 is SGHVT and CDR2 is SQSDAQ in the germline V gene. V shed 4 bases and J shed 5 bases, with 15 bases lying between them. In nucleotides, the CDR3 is TGTGCCAGCAGCTCAGTCTGGGGGGTACGAAACACCATATATTTT. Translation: CASSSVWGVRNTIYF.

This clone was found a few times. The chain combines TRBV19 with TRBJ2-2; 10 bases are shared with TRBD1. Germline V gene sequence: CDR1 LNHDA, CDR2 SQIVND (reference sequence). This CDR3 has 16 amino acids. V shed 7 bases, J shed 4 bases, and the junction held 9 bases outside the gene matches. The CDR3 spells CASKVPGQGITGELFF. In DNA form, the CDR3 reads TGTGCCAGTAAGGTACCGGGACAGGGGATCACCGGGGAGCTGTTTTTT.

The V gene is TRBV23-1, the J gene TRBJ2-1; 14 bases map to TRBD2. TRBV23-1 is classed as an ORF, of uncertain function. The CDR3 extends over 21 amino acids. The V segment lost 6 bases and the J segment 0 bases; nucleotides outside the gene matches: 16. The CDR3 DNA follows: TGCGCCAGCAGACTTCAGGACCGGACTAGCGGGGGGCCATACTCCTACAATGAGCAGTTCTTC. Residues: CASRLQDRTSGGPYSYNEQFF.

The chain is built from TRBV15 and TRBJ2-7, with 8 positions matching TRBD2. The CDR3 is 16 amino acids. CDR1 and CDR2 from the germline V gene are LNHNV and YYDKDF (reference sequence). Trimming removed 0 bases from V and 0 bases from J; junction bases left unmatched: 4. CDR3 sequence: CATSRDAGGSSYEQYF. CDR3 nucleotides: TGTGCCACCAGCAGAGATGCGGGGGGTAGCTCCTACGAGCAGTACTTC. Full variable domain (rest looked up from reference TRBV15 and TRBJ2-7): DAMVIQNPRYQVTQFGKPVTLSCSQTLNHNVMYWYQQKSSQAPKLLFHYYDKDFNNEADTPDNFQSRRPNTSFCFLDIRSPGLGDTAMYLCATSRDAGGSSYEQYFGPGTRLTVT.

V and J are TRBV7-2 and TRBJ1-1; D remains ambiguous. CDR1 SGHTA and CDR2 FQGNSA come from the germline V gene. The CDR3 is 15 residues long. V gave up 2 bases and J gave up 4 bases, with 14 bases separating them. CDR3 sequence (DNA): TGTGCCAGCAGCTTACGGCCCACGGGGTCCACTGAAGCTTTCTTT. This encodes CASSLRPTGSTEAFF.

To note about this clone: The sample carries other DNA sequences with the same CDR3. CDR3 bases: TGTGCCAGCAGTTTGCAAGACACGTTTCAAGAGACCCAGTACTTC. Translating gives CASSLQDTFQETQYF. The chain couples TRBV7-6 to TRBJ2-5; D is unresolved. From germline, CDR1 is SGHVS and CDR2 FNYEAQ. V lost 6 bases, J lost 2 bases, and 16 bases lay in between. The CDR3 length is 15 residues. Full variable domain (rest looked up from reference TRBV7-6 and TRBJ2-5): GAGVSQSPRYKVTKRGQDVALRCDPISGHVSLYWYRQALGQGPEFLTYFNYEAQQDKSGLPNDRFSAERPEGSISTLTIQRTEQRDSAMYRCASSLQDTFQETQYFGPGTRLLVL.

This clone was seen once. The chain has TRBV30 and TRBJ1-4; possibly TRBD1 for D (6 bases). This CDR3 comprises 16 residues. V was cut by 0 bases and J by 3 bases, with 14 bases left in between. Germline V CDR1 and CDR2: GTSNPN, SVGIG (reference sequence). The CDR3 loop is CAWSVSFRGANEKLFF. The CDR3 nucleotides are TGTGCCTGGAGTGTTTCTTTCAGGGGTGCTAATGAAAAACTGTTTTTT. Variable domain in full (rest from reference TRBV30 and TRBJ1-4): SQTIHQWPATLVQPVGSPLSLECTVEGTSNPNLYWYRQAAGRGLQLLFYSVGIGQISSEVPQNLSASRPQDRQFILSSKKLLLSDSGFYLCAWSVSFRGANEKLFFGSGTQLSVL.

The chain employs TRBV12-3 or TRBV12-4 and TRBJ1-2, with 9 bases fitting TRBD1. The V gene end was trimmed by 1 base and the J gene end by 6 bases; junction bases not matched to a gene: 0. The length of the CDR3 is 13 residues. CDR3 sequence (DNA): TGTGCCAGCAGTTTAGGGACAGGGGATGGCTACACCTTC. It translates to CASSLGTGDGYTF.

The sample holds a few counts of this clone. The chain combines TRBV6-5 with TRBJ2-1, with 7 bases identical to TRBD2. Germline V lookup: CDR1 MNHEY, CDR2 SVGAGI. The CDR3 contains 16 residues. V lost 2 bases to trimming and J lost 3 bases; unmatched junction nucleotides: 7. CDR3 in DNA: TGTGCCAGCAGTTACCCCGCGGGAGCGGGCTACAATGAGCAGTTCTTC. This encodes CASSYPAGAGYNEQFF.

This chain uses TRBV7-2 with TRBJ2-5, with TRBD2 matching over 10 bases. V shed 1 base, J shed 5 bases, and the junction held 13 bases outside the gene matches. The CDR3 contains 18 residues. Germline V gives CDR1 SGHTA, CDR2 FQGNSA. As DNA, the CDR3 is TGTGCCAGCAGCTTAGTCTGGGGTAGCGGGGGGCCAGGGGAGACCCAGTACTTC. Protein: CASSLVWGSGGPGETQYF.

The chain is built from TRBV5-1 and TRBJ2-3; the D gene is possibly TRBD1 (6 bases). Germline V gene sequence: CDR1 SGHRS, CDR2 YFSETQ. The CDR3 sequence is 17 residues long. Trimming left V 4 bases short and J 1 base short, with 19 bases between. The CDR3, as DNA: TGCGCCAGCAGCCGAAACCCCGGACAGTCGGGCACAGATACGCAGTATTTT. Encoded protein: CASSRNPGQSGTDTQYF.

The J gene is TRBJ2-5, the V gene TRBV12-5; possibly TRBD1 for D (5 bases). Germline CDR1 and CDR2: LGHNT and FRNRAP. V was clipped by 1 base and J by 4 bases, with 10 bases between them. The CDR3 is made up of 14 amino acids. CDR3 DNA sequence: TGTGCTAGTGGTTTGGGGGTCCAGGGAGAGACCCAGTACTTC. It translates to CASGLGVQGETQYF.

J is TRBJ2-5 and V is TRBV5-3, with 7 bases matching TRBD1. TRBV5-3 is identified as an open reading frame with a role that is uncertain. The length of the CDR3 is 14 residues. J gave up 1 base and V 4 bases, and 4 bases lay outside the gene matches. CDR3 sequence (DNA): TGTGCCAGAAGCCCGGACAGGTTCCAAGAGACCCAGTACTTC. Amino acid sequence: CARSPDRFQETQYF.

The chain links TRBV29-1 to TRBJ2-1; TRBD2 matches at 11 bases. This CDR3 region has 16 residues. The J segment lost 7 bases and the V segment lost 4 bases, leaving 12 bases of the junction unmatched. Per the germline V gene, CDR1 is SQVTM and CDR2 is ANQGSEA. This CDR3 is CSVVGLAGGLGNEQFF. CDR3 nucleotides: TGCAGCGTTGTTGGGCTAGCGGGGGGCCTGGGGAATGAGCAGTTCTTC.

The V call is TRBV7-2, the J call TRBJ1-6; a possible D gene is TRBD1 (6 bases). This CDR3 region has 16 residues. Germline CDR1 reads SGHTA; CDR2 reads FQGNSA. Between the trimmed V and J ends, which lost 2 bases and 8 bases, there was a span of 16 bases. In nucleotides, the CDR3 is TGTGCCAGCAGCTTATTTGCAGGCGGGGGCTATTCACCCCTCCACTTT. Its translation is CASSLFAGGGYSPLHF.

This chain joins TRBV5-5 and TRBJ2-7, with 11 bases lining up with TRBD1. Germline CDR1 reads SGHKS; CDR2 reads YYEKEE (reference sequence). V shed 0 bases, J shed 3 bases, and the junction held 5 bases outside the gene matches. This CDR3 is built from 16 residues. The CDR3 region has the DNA TGTGCCAGCAGCTTGGAGGGACAGGGGGTTCACTACGAGCAGTACTTC. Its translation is CASSLEGQGVHYEQYF. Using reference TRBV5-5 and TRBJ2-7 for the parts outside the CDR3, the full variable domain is DAGVTQSPTHLIKTRGQQVTLRCSPISGHKSVSWYQQVLGQGPQFIFQYYEKEERGRGNFPDRFSARQFPNYSSELNVNALLLGDSALYLCASSLEGQGVHYEQYFGPGTRLTVT.

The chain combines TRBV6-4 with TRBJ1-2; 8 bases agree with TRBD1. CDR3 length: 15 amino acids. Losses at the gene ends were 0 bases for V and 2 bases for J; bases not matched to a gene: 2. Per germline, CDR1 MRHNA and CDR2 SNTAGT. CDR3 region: CASSDSNRGNYGYTF. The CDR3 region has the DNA TGTGCCAGCAGTGACTCCAACAGGGGGAACTATGGCTACACCTTC.